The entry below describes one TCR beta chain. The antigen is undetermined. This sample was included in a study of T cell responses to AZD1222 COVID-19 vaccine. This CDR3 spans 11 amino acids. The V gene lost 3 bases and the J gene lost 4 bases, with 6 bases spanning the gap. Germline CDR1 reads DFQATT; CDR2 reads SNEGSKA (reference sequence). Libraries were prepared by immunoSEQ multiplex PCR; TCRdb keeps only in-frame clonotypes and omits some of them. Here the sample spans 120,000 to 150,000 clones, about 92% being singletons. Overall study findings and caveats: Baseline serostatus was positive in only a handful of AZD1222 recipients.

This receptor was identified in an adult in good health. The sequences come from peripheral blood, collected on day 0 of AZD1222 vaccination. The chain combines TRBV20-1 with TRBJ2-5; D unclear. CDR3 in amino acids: CSARWLETQYF. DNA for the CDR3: TGCAGTGCTAGGTGGTTAGAGACCCAGTACTTC.